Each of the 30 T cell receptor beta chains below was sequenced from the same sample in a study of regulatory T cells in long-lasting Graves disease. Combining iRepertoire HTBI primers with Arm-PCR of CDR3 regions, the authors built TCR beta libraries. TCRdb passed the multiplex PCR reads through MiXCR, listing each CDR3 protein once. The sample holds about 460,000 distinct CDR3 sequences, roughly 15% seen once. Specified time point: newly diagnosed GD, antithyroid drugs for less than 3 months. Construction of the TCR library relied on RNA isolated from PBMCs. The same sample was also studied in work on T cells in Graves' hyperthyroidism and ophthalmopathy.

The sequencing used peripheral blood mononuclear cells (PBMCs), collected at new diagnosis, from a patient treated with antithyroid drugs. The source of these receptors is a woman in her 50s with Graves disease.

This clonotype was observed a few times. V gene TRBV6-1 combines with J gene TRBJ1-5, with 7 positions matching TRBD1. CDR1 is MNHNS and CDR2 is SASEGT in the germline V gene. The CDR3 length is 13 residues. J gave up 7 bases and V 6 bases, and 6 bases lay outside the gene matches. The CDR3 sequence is CASRGTGAQPQHF. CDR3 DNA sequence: TGTGCCAGCAGAGGAACAGGGGCCCAGCCCCAGCATTTT.

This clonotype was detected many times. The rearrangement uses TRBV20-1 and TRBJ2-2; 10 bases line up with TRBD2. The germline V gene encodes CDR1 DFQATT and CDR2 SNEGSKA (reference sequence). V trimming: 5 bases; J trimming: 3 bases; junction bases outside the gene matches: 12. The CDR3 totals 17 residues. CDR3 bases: TGCAGTGCTTCTCGGGGACTAGCGAGCGGGGACACCGGGGAGCTGTTTTTT. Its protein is CSASRGLASGDTGELFF.

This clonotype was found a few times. As DNA, the CDR3 is TGCAGTGCTCGAATCACAGACAATGAGCAGTTCTTC. It yields the protein CSARITDNEQFF. The V call is TRBV20-1, the J call TRBJ2-1; D gene unclear. In germline, CDR1 is DFQATT, CDR2 SNEGSKA (reference sequence). Trimming pared 5 bases from V and 5 bases from J, leaving 10 bases between. This CDR3 has 12 residues.

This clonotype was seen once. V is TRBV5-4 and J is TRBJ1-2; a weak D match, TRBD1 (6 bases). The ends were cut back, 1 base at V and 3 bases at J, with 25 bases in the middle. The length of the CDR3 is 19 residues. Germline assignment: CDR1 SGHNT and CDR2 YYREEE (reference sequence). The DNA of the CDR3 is TGTGCCAGCAGCTTGCGATTCCGGCCTACCAGGGAGGGGGACTATGGCTACACCTTC. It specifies CASSLRFRPTREGDYGYTF.

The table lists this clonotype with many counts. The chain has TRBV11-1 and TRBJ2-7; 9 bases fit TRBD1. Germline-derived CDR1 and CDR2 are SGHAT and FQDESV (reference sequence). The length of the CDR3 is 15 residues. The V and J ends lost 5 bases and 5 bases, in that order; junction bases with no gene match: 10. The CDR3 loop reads CASSPRQGVFDEQYF. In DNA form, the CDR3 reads TGTGCCAGCAGCCCACGACAGGGGGTCTTCGACGAGCAGTACTTC.

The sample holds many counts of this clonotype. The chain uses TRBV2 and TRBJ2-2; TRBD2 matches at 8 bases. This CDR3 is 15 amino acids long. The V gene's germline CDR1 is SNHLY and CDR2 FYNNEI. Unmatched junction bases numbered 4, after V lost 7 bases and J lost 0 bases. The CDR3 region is CASNLAGANTGELFF. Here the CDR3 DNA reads TGTGCCAGCAACCTAGCGGGCGCGAACACCGGGGAGCTGTTTTTT.

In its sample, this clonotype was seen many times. The CDR3 coding sequence is TGTGCCTGGAGTGTAGGAGCGGGAGCGTACAATGAGCAGTTCTTC. Encoded protein: CAWSVGAGAYNEQFF. The chain joins TRBV30 to TRBJ2-1; TRBD2 matches 8 bases. Germline V gene sequence: CDR1 GTSNPN, CDR2 SVGIG (reference sequence). CDR3 size: 15 residues. The trim removed 0 bases at V and 4 bases at J, leaving 5 bases unmatched.

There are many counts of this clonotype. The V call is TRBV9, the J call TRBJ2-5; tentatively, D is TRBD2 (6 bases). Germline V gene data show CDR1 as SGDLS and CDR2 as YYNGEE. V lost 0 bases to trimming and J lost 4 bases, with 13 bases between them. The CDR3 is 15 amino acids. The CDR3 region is CASSVATSRGETQYF. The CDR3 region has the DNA TGTGCCAGCAGCGTAGCTACTAGCCGGGGAGAGACCCAGTACTTC.

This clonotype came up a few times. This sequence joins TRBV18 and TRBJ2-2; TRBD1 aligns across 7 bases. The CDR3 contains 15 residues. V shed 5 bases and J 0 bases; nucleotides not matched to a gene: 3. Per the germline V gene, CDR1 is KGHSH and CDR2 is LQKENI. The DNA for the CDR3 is TGTGCCAGCTCAAGAGGGGGCGCGAACACCGGGGAGCTGTTTTTT. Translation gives CASSRGGANTGELFF.

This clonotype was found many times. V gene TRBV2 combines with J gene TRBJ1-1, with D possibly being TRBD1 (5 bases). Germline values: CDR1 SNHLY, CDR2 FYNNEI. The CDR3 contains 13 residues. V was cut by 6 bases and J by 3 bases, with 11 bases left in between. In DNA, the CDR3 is TGTGCCAGCAGGAATGGGGGGGACACTGAAGCTTTCTTT. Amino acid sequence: CASRNGGDTEAFF.

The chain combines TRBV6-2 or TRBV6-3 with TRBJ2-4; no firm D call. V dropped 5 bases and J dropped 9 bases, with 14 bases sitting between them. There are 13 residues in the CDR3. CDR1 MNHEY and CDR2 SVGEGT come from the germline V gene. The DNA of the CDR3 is TGTGCCAGCAGTGAAGGGTCACATAGCATTCAGTACTTC. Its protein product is CASSEGSHSIQYF.

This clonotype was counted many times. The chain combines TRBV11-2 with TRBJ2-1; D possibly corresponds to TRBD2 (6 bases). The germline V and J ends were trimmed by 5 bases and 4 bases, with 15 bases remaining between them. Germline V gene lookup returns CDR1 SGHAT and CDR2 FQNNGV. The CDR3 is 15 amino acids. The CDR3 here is CASSPLGGVYNEQFF. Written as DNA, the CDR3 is TGTGCCAGCAGCCCTCTGGGGGGAGTATACAATGAGCAGTTCTTC.

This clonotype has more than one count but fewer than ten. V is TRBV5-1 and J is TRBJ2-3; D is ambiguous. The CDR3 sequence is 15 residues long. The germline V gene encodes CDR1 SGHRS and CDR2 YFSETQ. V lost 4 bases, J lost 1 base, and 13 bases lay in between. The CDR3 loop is CASSPELVGTDTQYF. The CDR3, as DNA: TGCGCCAGCAGCCCCGAGCTAGTTGGCACAGATACGCAGTATTTT.

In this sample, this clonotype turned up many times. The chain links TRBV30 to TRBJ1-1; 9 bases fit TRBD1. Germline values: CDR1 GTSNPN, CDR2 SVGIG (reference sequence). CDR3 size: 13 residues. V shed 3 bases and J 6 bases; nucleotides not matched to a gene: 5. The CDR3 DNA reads TGTGCCTGGAGCTTTACAGGGGGCCCTGAAGCTTTCTTT. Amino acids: CAWSFTGGPEAFF.

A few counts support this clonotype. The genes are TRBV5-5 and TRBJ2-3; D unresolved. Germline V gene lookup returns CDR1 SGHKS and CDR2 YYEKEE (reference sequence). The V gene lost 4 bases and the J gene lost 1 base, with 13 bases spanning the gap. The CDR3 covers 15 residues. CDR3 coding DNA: TGTGCCAGCAGCCAAGTAGTAGCCGGCACAGATACGCAGTATTTT. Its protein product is CASSQVVAGTDTQYF.

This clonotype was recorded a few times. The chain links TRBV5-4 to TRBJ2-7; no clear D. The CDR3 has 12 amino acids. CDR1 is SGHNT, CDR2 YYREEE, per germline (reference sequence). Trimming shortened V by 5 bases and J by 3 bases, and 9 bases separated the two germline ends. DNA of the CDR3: TGTGCCAGCAGGTCCGATAACTACGAGCAGTACTTC. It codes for CASRSDNYEQYF.

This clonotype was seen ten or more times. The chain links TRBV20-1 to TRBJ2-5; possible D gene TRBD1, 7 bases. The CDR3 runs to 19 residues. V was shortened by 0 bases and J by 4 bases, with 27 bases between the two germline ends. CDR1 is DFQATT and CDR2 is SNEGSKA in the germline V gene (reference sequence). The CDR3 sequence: CSARDTIAERQGEVETQYF. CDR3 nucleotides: TGCAGTGCTAGAGATACCATTGCTGAACGTCAGGGGGAGGTAGAGACCCAGTACTTC.

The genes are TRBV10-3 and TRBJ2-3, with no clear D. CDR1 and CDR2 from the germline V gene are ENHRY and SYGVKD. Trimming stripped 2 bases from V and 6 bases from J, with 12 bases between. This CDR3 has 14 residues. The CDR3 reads CAISEELRQDTQYF. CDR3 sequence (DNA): TGTGCCATCAGTGAGGAGCTTCGGCAGGATACGCAGTATTTT.

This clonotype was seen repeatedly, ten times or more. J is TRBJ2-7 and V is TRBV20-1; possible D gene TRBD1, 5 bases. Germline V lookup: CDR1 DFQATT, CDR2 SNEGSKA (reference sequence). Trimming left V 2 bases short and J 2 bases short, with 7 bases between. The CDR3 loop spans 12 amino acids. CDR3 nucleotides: TGCAGTGCTAGAACAGGCCCCTACGAGCAGTACTTC. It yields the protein CSARTGPYEQYF.

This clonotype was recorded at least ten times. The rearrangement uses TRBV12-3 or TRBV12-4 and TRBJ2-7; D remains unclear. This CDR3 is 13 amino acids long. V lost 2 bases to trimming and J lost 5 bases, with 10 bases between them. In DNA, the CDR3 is TGTGCCAGCAGTTTATTTTGGAGCGACGAGCAGTACTTC. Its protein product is CASSLFWSDEQYF.

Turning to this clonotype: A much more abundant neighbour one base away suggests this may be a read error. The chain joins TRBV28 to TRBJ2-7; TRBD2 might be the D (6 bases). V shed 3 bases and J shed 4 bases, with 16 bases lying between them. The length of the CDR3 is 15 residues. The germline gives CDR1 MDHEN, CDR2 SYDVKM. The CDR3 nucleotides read TGTGCCAGCAGTTTCTCCGTGACTAGGGAGTACGAGCAGTACTTC. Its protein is CASSFSVTREYEQYF.

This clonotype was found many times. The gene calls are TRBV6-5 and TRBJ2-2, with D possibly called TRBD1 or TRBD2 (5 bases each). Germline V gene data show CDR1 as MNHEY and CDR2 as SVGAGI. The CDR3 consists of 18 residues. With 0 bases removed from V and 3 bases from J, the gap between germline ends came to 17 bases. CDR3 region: CASSYSFRRAEDTGELFF. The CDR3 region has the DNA TGTGCCAGCAGTTACTCCTTCCGCAGGGCGGAGGACACCGGGGAGCTGTTTTTT.

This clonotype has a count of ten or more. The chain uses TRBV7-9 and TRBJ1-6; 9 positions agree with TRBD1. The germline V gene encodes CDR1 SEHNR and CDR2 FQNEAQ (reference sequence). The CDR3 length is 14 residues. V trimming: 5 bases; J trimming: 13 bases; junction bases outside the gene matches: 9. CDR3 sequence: CASSHRGQTEPLHF. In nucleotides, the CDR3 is TGTGCCAGCAGCCACAGGGGGCAGACGGAGCCCCTCCACTTT.

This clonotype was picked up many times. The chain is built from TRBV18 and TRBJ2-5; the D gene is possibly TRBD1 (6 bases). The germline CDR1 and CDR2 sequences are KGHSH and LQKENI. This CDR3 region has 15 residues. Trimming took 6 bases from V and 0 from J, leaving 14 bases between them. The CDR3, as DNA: TGTGCCAGCTCCACCGGGACACGCAACCAAGAGACCCAGTACTTC. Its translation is CASSTGTRNQETQYF.

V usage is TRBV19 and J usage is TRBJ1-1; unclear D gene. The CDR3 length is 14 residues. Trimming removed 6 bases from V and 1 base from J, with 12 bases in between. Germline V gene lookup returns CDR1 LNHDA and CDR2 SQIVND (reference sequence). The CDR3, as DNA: TGTGCCAGTAGGGACTCCCGAAGGAACACTGAAGCTTTCTTT. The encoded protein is CASRDSRRNTEAFF.

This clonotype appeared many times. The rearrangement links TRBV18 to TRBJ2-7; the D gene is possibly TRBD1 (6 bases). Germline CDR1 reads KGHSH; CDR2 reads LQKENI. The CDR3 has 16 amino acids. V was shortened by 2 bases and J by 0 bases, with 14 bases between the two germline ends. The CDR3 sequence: CASSPSGYRDSYEQYF. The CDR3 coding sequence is TGTGCCAGCTCACCATCTGGGTACAGGGACTCCTACGAGCAGTACTTC.

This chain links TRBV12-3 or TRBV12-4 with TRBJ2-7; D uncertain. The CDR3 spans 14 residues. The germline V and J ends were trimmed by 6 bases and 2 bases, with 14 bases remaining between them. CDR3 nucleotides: TGTGCCAGCAGCCTAGAGCAAGGACCCTACGAGCAGTACTTC. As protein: CASSLEQGPYEQYF.

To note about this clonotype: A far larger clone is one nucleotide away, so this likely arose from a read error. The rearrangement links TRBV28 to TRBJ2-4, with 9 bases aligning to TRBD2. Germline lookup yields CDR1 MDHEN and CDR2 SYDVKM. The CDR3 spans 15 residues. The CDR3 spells CASSLKPSGVLRQCF. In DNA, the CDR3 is TGTGCCAGCAGTTTAAAGCCTAGCGGGGTTCTACGCCAGTGCTTC.

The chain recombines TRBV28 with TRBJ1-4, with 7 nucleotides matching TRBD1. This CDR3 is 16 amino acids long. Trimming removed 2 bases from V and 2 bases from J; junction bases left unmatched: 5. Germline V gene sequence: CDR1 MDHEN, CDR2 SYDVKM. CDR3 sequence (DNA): TGTGCCAGCAGTTTAAGGGGGCTTTCGACTAATGAAAAACTGTTTTTT. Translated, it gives CASSLRGLSTNEKLFF.

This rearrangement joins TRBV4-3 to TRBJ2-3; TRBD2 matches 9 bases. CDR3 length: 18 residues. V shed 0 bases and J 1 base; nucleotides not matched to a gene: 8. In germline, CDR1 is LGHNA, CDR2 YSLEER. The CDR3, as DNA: TGCGCCAGCAGCCAAGATCTGACCAAGCGGGAGGGCACAGATACGCAGTATTTT. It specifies CASSQDLTKREGTDTQYF.